This T cell receptor beta chain was captured in a study of shared clonotypes between healthy human individuals. Each replicate PCR on the sorted subsets used 200 ng DNA (roughly 32,000 T cell genomes). Measured with immunoSEQ multiplex PCR; TCRdb has only the in-frame clones, and not every one. The data show roughly 2 million clones, roughly 95% seen once. Points from the study as a whole: How much donors shared clonotypes was expected to be affected by sequencing depth. Rarefaction showed that sequencing of sorted subsets was incomplete (despite large depth).

V gave up 5 bases and J gave up 8 bases, with 24 bases separating them. Germline V gene sequence: CDR1 SGHTA, CDR2 FQGNSA. The CDR3 has 17 residues. Healthy and HIV-negative, the adult donors had no recent acute infections or vaccinations. Comment on this clone: The antigen remains undetermined.

The chain carries TRBV7-2 and TRBJ1-4; no clear D gene. Material: naive CD4+ T cells sorted from blood. This sample's subset: CD45RA+ positively selected. This receptor was taken from a man aged 18 to 30 in good health. Here the CDR3 reads CASSPTRTAAGGEKLFF. CDR3 DNA: TGTGCCAGCAGCCCCACCCGGACCGCTGCTGGAGGCGAAAAACTGTTTTTT.